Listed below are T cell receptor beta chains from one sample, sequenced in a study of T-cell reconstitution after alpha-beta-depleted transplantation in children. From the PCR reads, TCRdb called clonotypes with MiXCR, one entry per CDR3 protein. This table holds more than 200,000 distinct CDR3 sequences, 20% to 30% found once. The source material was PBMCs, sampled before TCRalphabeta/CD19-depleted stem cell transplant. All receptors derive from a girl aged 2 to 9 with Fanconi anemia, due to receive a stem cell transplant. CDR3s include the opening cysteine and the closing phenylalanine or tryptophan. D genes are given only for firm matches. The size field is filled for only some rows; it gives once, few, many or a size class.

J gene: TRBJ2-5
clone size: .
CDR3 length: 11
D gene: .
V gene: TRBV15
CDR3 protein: CATSGRETQYF
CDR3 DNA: TGTGCCACCAGCGGGCGAGAGACCCAGTACTTC

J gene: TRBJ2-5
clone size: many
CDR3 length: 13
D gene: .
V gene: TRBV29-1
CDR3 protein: CSVLRAYQETQYF
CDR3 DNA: TGCAGCGTTTTAAGGGCTTACCAAGAGACCCAGTACTTC

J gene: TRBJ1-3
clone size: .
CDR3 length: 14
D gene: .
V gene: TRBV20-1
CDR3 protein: CSARDGGQGNTIYF
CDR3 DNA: TGCAGTGCTAGAGATGGTGGACAAGGGAACACCATATATTTT

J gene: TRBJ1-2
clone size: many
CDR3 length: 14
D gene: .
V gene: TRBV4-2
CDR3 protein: CASSQPLDSGGYTF
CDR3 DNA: TGTGCCAGCAGCCAACCCCTAGACAGTGGCGGCTACACCTTC

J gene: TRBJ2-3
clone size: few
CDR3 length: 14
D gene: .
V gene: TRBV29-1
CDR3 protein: CSAKSIKYTDTQYF
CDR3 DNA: TGCAGCGCGAAGAGCATAAAATACACAGATACGCAGTATTTT

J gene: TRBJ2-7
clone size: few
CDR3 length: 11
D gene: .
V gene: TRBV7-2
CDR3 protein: CASSTGREQYF
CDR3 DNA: TGTGCCAGCAGCACGGGACGCGAGCAGTACTTC

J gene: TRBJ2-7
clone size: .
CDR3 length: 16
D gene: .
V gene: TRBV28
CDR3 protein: CASSNRPTLLSYEQYF
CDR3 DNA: TGTGCCAGCAGCAACAGGCCTACGCTTCTCTCCTACGAGCAGTACTTC

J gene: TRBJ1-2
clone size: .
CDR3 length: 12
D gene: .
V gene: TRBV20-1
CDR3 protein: CSALNRENGYTF
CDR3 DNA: TGCAGTGCTCTAAACAGGGAGAATGGCTACACCTTC

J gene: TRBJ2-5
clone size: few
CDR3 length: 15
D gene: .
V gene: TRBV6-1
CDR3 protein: CASSPRDKSVQTQYF
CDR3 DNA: TGTGCCAGCAGTCCCCGGGACAAGTCGGTTCAGACCCAGTACTTC

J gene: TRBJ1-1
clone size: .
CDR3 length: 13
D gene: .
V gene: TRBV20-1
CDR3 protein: CSASQYRASEAFF
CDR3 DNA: TGCAGTGCTAGTCAATACAGGGCGAGTGAAGCTTTCTTT

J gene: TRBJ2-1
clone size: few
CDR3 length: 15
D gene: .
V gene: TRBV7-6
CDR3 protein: CASSLWRDAYNEQFF
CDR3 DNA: TGTGCCAGCAGCTTGTGGCGGGATGCCTACAATGAGCAGTTCTTC

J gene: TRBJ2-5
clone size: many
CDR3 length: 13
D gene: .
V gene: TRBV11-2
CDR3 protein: CASSLRYQETQYF
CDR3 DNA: TGTGCCAGCAGCTTACGATACCAAGAGACCCAGTACTTC

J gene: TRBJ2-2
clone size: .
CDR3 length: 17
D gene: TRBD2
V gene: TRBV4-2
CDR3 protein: CASSLTSGRPHTGELFF
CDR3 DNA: TGTGCCAGCAGCCTGACTAGCGGGAGGCCTCACACCGGGGAGCTGTTTTTT

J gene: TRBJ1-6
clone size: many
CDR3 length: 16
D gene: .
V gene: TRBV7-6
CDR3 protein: CASSLHSGQGNSPLHF
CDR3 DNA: TGTGCCAGCAGTCTACATAGCGGGCAGGGAAATTCACCCCTCCACTTT

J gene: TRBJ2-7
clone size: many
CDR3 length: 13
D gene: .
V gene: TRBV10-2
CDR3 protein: CASSWDTSYEQYF
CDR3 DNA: TGCGCCAGCAGCTGGGACACTTCCTACGAGCAGTACTTC

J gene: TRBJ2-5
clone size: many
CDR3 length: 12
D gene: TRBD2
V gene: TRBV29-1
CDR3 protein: CSAGIGRETQYF
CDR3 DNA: TGCAGCGCTGGGATCGGGAGGGAGACCCAGTACTTC

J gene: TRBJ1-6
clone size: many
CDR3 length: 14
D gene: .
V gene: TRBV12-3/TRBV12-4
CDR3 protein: CASSPTHADSPLHF
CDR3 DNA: TGTGCCAGCAGTCCGACACACGCTGATTCACCCCTCCACTTT

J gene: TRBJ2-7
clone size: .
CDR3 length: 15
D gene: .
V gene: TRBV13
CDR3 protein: CASSFGRERTYEQYF
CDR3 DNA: TGTGCCAGCAGCTTTGGCCGGGAGCGGACCTACGAGCAGTACTTC

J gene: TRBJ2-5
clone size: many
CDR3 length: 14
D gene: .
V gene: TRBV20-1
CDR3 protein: CSANRGDSQETQYF
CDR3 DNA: TGCAGTGCAAATAGGGGGGACAGCCAAGAGACCCAGTACTTC

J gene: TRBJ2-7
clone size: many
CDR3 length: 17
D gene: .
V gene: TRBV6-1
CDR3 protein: CASSGRDGIGPHYEQYF
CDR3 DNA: TGTGCCAGCAGTGGTAGAGACGGGATTGGGCCCCACTACGAGCAGTACTTC

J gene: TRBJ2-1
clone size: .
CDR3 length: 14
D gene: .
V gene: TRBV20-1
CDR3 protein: CSALGPSSYNEQFF
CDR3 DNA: TGCAGTGCCCTGGGACCGAGCTCCTACAATGAGCAGTTCTTC

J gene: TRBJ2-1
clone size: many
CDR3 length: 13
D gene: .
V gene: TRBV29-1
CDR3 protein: CSVAGHSYNEQSF
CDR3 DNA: TGCAGCGTTGCGGGACACTCCTACAATGAGCAGTCCTTC

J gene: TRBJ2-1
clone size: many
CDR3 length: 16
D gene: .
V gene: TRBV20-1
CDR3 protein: CSARDIGRGFYNEQFF
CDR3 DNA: TGCAGTGCTAGAGATATCGGGAGAGGGTTCTACAATGAGCAGTTCTTC